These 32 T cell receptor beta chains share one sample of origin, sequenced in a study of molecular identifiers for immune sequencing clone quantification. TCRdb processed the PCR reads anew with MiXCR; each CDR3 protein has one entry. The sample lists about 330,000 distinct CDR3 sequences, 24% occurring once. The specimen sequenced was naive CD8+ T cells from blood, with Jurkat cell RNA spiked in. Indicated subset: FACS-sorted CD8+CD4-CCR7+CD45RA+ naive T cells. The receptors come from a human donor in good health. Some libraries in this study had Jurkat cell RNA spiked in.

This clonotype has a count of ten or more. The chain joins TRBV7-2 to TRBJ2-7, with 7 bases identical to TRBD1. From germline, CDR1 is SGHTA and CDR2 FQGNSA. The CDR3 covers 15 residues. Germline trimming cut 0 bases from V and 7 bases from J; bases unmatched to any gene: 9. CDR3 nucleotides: TGTGCCAGCAGCTTAGCCCCAGGGGGAGAGATAGAGCAGTACTTC. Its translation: CASSLAPGGEIEQYF.

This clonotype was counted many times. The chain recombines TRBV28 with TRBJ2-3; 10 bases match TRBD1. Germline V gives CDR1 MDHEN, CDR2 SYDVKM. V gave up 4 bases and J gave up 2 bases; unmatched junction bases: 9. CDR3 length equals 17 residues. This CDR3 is CASSSKWGQGYTDTQYF. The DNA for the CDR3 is TGTGCCAGCAGTTCCAAGTGGGGACAGGGGTACACAGATACGCAGTATTTT.

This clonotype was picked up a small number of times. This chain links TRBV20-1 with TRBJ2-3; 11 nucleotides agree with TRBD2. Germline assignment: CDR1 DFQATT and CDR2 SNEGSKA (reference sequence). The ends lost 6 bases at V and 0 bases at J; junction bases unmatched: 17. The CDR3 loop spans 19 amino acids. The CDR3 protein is CSAPEGTSGVGASTDTQYF. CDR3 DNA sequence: TGCAGTGCGCCTGAAGGGACTAGCGGAGTAGGGGCTAGCACAGATACGCAGTATTTT.

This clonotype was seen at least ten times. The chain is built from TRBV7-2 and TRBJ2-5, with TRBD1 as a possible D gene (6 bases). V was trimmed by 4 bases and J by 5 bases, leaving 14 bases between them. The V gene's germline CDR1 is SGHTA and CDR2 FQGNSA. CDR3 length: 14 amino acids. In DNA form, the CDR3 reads TGTGCCAGCAGCTACCACGACAGGTTGGAGACCCAGTACTTC. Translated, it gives CASSYHDRLETQYF.

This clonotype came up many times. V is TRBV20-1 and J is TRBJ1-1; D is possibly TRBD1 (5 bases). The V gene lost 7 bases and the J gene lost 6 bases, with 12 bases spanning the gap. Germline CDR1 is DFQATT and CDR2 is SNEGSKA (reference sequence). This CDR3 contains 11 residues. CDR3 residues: CSGQGNAEAFF. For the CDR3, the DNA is TGCAGTGGGCAGGGTAACGCTGAAGCTTTCTTT.

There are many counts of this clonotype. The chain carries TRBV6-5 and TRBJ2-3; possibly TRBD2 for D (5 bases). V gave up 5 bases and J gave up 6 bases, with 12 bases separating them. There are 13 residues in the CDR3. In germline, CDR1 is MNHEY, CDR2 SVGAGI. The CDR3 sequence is CASSLNGGDTQYF. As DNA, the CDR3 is TGTGCCAGCAGTCTAAACGGAGGTGATACGCAGTATTTT.

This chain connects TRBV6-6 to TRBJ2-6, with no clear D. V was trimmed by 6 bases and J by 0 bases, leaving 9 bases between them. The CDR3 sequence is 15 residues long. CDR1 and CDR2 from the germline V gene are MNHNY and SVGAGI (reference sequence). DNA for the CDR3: TGTGCCAGCAGCCCCCCCACCTCTGGGGCCAACGTCCTGACTTTC. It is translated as CASSPPTSGANVLTF.

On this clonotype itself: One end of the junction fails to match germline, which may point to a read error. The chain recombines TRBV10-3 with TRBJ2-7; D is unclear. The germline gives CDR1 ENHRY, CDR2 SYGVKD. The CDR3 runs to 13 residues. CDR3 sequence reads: CAICESEVYEQYF. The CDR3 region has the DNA TGTGCCATCTGTGAGTCAGAGGTCTACGAGCAGTACTTC.

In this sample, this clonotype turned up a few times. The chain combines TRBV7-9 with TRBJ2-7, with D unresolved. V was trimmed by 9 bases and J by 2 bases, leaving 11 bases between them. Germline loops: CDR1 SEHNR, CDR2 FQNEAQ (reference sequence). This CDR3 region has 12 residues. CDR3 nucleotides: TGTGCCAGTTCCATATCTACCTACGAGCAGTACTTC. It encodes CASSISTYEQYF.

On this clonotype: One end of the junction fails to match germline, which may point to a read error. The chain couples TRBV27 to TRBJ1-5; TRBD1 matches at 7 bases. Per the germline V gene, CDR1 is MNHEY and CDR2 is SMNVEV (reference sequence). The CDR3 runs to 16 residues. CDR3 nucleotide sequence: TGTGCCAGCAGGTTATCGGGACAGAGTAGCAATCAGCCCCAGCATTTT. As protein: CASRLSGQSSNQPQHF.

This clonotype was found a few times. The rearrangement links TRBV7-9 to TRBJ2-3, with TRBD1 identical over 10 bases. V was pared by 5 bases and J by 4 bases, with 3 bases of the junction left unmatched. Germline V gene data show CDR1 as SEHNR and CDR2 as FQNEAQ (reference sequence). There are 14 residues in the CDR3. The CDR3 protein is CASSEGQGSDTQYF. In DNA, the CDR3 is TGTGCCAGCAGCGAGGGACAGGGGTCAGATACGCAGTATTTT.

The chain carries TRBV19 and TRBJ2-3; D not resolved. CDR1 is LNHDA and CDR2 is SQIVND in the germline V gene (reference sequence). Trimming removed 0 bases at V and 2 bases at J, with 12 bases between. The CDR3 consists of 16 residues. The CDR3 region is CASSIDLGLPTDTQYF. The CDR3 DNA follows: TGTGCCAGTAGTATAGATCTTGGCCTGCCCACAGATACGCAGTATTTT.

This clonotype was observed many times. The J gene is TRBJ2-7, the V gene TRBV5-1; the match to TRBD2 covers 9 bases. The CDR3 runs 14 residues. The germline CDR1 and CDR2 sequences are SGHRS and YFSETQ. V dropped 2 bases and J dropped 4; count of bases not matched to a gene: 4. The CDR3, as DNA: TGCGCCAGCAGCTTAACTAGCGGGTGGTACGAGCAGTACTTC. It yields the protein CASSLTSGWYEQYF.

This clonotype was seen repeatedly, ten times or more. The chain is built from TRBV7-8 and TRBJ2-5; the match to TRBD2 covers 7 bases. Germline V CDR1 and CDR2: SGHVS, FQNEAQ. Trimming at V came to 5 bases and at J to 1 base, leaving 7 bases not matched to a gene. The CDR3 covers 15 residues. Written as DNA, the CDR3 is TGTGCCAGCAGCCTCCCGCGGGGGATCCAAGAGACCCAGTACTTC. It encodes CASSLPRGIQETQYF.

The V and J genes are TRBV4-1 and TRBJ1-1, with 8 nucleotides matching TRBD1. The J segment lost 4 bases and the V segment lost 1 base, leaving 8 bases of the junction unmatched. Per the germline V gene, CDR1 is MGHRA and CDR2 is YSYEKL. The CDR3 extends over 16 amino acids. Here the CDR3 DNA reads TGCGCCAGCAGCCAAGCCTGGACAGGGTTCGCCACTGAAGCTTTCTTT. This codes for CASSQAWTGFATEAFF.

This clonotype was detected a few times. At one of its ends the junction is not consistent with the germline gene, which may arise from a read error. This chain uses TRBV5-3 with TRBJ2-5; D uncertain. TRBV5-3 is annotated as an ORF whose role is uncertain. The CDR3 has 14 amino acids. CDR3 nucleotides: TGTGCCAGCAGCTATGAAGTCTCCCAAGAGACCCAGTACTTC. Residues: CASSYEVSQETQYF.

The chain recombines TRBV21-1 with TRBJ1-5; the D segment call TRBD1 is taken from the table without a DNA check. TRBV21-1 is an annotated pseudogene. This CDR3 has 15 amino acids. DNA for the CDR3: TGTGCCGGCGGGGCAGGCACAGACCCTAATCAGCCCCAGCATTTT. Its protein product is CAGGAGTDPNQPQHF.

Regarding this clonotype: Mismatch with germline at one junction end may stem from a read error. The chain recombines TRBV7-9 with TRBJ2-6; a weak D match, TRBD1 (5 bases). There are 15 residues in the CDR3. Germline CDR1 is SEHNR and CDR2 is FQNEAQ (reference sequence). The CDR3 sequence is CASSLNPSGANVLAF. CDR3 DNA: TGTGCCAGCAGCTTAAACCCCTCTGGGGCCAACGTCCTGGCTTTC. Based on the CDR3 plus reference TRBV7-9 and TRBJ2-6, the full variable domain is DTGVSQNPRHKITKRGQNVTFRCDPISEHNRLYWYRQTLGQGPEFLTYFQNEAQLEKSRLLSDRFSAERPKGSFSTLEIQRTEQGDSAMYLCASSLNPSGANVLAFGAGSRLTVL.

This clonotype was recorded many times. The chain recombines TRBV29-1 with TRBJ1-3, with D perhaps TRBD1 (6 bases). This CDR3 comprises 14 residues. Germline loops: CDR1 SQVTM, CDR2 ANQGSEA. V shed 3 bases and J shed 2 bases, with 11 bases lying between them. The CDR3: CSVDESGAGNTIYF. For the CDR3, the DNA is TGCAGCGTTGACGAGTCAGGGGCTGGAAACACCATATATTTT.

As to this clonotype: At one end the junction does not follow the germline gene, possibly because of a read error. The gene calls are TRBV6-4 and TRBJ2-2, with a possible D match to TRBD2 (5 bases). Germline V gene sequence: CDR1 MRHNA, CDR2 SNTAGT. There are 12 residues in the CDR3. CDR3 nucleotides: TGTGCCAGCAGTCGGTCTAACGGGGAGCCGTTTTTT. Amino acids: CASSRSNGEPFF.

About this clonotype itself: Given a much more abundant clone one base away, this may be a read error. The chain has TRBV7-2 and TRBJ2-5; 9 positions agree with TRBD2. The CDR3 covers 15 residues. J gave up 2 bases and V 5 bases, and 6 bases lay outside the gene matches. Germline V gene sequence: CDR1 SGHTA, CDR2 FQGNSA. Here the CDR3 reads CASSQSGGFQETQYF. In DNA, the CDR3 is TGTGCCAGCAGCCAGAGCGGGGGGTTTCAAGAGACCCAGTACTTC.

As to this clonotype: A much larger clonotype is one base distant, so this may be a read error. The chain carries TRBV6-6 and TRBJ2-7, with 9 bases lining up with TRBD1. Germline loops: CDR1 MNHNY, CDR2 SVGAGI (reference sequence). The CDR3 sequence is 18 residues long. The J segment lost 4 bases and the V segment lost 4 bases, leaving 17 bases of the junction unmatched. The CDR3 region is CASSCSNIRDRDLYEQYF. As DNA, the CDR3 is TGTGCCAGCAGTTGCTCGAACATACGGGACAGGGACTTATACGAGCAGTACTTC.

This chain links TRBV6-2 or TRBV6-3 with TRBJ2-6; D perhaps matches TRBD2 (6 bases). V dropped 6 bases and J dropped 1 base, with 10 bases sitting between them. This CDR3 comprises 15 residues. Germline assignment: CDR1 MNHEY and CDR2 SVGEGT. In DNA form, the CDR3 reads TGTGCCAGCAGCCCCCGGGGGTCTGGGGCCAACGTCCTGACTTTC. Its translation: CASSPRGSGANVLTF.

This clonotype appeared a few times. CDR3 protein: CSARVRGSSYEQYF. The CDR3 DNA follows: TGCAGTGCTAGAGTTCGGGGGAGCTCCTACGAGCAGTACTTC. The gene calls are TRBV20-1 and TRBJ2-7; TRBD2 is a possible D gene (6 bases). This CDR3 region has 14 residues. From germline, CDR1 is DFQATT and CDR2 SNEGSKA (reference sequence). V lost 1 base to trimming and J lost 0 bases, with 10 bases between them.

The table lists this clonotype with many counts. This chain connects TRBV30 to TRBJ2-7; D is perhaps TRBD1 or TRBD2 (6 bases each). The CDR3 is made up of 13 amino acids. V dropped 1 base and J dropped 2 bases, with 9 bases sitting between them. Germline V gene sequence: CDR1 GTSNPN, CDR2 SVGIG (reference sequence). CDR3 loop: CAWSGGAAYEQYF. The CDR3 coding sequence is TGTGCCTGGAGTGGGGGGGCTGCCTACGAGCAGTACTTC.

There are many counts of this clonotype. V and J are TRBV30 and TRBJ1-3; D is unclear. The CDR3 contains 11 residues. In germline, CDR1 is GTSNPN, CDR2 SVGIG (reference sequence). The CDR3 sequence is CGQKTGNTIYF. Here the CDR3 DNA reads TGTGGACAAAAAACGGGAAACACCATATATTTT.

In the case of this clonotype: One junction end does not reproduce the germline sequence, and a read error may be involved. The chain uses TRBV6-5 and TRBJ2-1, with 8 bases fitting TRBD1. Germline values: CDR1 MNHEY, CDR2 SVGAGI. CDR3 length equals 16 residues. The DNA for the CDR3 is TGTACCAGCAGCCCAGGGGACAGGCACTCCTACAATGAGCAGTTCTTC. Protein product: CTSSPGDRHSYNEQFF.

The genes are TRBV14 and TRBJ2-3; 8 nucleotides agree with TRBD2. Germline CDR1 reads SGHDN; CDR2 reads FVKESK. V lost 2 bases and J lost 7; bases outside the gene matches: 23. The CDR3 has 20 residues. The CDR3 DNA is TGTGCCAGCAGCCAAATACATCGGCTGTCCAGCGGGAGTGAAGGGTATACGCAGTATTTT. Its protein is CASSQIHRLSSGSEGYTQYF.

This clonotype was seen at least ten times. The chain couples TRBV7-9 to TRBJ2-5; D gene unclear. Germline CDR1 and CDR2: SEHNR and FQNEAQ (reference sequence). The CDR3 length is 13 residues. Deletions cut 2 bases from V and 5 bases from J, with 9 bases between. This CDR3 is CASSLLGSETQYF. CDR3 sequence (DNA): TGTGCCAGCAGCTTATTAGGTTCCGAGACCCAGTACTTC.

The CDR3 loop reads CATSDLIGGTQFF. In nucleotides, the CDR3 is TGTGCCACCAGTGATTTGATAGGGGGTACGCAGTTCTTC. This sequence joins TRBV24-1 and TRBJ2-1; D might be TRBD1 (6 bases). This CDR3 is 13 amino acids long. The germline V gene has CDR1 KGHDR and CDR2 SFDVKD. V lost 0 bases to trimming and J lost 12 bases, with 11 bases between them.

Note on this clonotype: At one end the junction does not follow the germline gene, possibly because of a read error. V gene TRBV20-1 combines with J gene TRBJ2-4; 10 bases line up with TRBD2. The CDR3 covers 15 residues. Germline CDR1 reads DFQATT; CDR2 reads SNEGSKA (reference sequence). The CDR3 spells CSAISGGLAKNVQYF. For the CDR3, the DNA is TGCAGTGCCATTAGCGGGGGGCTAGCCAAAAACGTTCAGTACTTC.

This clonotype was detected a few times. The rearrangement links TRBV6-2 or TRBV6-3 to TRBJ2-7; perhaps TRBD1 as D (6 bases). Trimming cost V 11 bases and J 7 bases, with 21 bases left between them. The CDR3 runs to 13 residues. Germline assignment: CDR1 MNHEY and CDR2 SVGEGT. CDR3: CASEDPGVWEQYF. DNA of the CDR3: TGTGCCTCCGAGGATCCAGGGGTGTGGGAGCAGTACTTC.